A selection of T cell receptor beta chains follows, all from one sample in a study of T-cell memory formation after mild COVID-19. TCRdb processed the 5' RACE reads anew with MiXCR; each CDR3 protein has one entry. Here the sample spans about 82,000 distinct CDR3 sequences, about 13% being singletons. The sample taken for sequencing was PBMCs or a T cell subset sorted from them (not recorded which). The receptor set was obtained from a man aged 18 to 30 who had mild COVID-19 (a few samples of this study predate the infection). Cell type and time point are not known. CDR3s include the opening cysteine and the closing phenylalanine or tryptophan. D genes are given only for firm matches. Clone size is stated in some rows and not others, as once, few, many or a class when expanded.

V gene	J gene	CDR3 length	clone size	D gene	CDR3 protein	CDR3 DNA
TRBV20-1	TRBJ1-1	16	few	NA	CSALLSGPVLNTEAFF	TGCAGTGCGCTTCTTTCCGGGCCCGTACTGAACACTGAAGCTTTCTTT
TRBV12-3/TRBV12-4	TRBJ2-3	15	few	TRBD2	CASSIDSGSTDTQYF	TGTGCCAGCAGTATTGATAGCGGGAGCACAGATACGCAGTATTTT
TRBV4-3	TRBJ2-1	17	NA	TRBD1	CASSQDLGQGIVNEQFF	TGCGCCAGCAGCCAAGATCTGGGACAGGGGATAGTCAATGAGCAGTTCTTC
TRBV4-3	TRBJ2-1	13	few	NA	CASSQVGFLGQFF	TGCGCCAGCAGCCAAGTGGGGTTTCTTGGGCAGTTCTTC
TRBV12-3/TRBV12-4	TRBJ2-1	15	NA	NA	CASTSEGGPIDEQFF	TGTGCCAGCACCTCGGAGGGGGGGCCTATCGATGAGCAGTTCTTC
TRBV29-1	TRBJ1-2	12	NA	TRBD1	CSVGQGGNGYTF	TGCAGCGTCGGACAGGGAGGGAATGGCTACACCTTC
TRBV29-1	TRBJ2-1	11	NA	NA	CSVSSIHEQFF	TGCAGCGTGAGTAGTATCCATGAGCAGTTCTTC
TRBV27	TRBJ1-2	12	few	NA	CATGGGFLGYTF	TGTGCCACCGGCGGAGGGTTCCTTGGCTACACCTTC
TRBV9	TRBJ1-4	15	many	TRBD1	CASSVDGTVNEKLFF	TGTGCCAGCAGCGTAGATGGGACAGTCAATGAAAAACTGTTTTTT
TRBV5-1	TRBJ1-2	11	few	TRBD1	CASSTGGDYTF	TGCGCCAGCAGCACAGGGGGTGACTACACCTTC
TRBV5-1	TRBJ2-5	15	NA	TRBD2	CASSPRLAVGETQYF	TGCGCCAGCAGCCCGCGACTAGCAGTCGGGGAGACCCAGTACTTC
TRBV12-3/TRBV12-4	TRBJ2-7	17	few	TRBD2	CASRGGTSGGSSYEQYF	TGTGCCAGCAGGGGCGGGACTAGCGGGGGGAGCTCCTACGAGCAGTACTTC
TRBV6-5	TRBJ2-5	16	NA	TRBD2	CASSRLAGVIQETQYF	TGTGCCAGCAGTAGACTAGCGGGGGTAATCCAAGAGACCCAGTACTTC
TRBV6-1	TRBJ2-2	15	NA	NA	CASSEELANTGELFF	TGTGCCAGCAGTGAAGAACTAGCGAACACCGGGGAGCTGTTTTTT
TRBV28	TRBJ2-5	14	NA	TRBD2	CASSLGGGVETQYF	TGTGCCAGCAGTTTAGGCGGGGGGGTGGAGACCCAGTACTTC
TRBV4-1	TRBJ2-7	12	NA	NA	CASSQAGYEQYF	TGCGCCAGCAGCCAAGCGGGCTACGAGCAGTACTTC
TRBV30	TRBJ2-1	20	NA	TRBD2	CAWSWGGPSGGPTHYNEQFF	TGTGCCTGGAGCTGGGGGGGTCCTAGCGGGGGGCCAACTCACTACAATGAGCAGTTCTTC
TRBV12-3/TRBV12-4	TRBJ2-3	13	few	NA	CASSRGTTDTQYF	TGTGCCAGCAGCCGAGGGACCACAGATACGCAGTATTTT
TRBV27	TRBJ1-6	18	few	NA	CASSLSAPQETYNSPLHF	TGTGCCAGCAGTTTATCTGCCCCACAGGAGACATATAATTCACCCCTCCACTTT
TRBV24-1	TRBJ2-3	18	NA	TRBD1	CATSVADGQGAESDTQYF	TGTGCCACCAGTGTCGCAGACGGACAGGGGGCTGAGTCAGATACGCAGTATTTT
TRBV11-2	TRBJ2-5	15	many	TRBD2	CASRFSGGTGETQYF	TGTGCCAGCAGATTTAGCGGGGGCACGGGGGAGACCCAGTACTTC
TRBV29-1	TRBJ1-4	12	few	NA	CSVEDLAEKLFF	TGCAGCGTTGAAGATCTGGCAGAAAAACTGTTTTTT
TRBV7-2	TRBJ1-6	17	few	NA	CASSNTGYAGVGSPLHF	TGTGCCAGCAGCAATACCGGCTACGCAGGGGTCGGTTCACCCCTCCACTTT
TRBV20-1	TRBJ2-5	13	few	NA	CSARDGFQETQYF	TGCAGTGCTAGAGACGGGTTCCAAGAGACCCAGTACTTC
TRBV7-9	TRBJ2-3	14	NA	TRBD1	CASSFDRGIDTQYF	TGTGCCAGCAGCTTCGACAGGGGGATAGATACGCAGTATTTT
TRBV7-9	TRBJ2-2	18	NA	NA	CASSTLGGGGANTGELFF	TGTGCCAGCAGCACCCTCGGGGGTGGCGGGGCCAACACCGGGGAGCTGTTTTTT
TRBV7-9	TRBJ2-3	13	few	NA	CASSYGPGDTQYF	TGTGCCAGCAGCTATGGTCCGGGTGATACGCAGTATTTT
TRBV7-9	TRBJ2-5	15	few	TRBD2	CASSRGLAGSPAQYF	TGTGCCAGCAGCAGAGGACTAGCGGGGTCACCGGCCCAGTACTTC
TRBV4-3	TRBJ2-7	14	few	NA	CASSQNRVPGEQYF	TGCGCCAGCAGCCAAAACAGGGTCCCCGGCGAGCAGTACTTC
TRBV5-1	TRBJ1-1	13	NA	NA	CASSLEIGAEAFF	TGCGCCAGCAGCTTGGAGATAGGGGCTGAAGCTTTCTTT
TRBV7-2	TRBJ2-5	16	NA	TRBD1	CASSDPGQGAPETQYF	TGTGCCAGCAGCGACCCGGGACAGGGGGCCCCGGAGACCCAGTACTTC
TRBV6-5	TRBJ2-2	12	many	NA	CASSPGGGELFF	TGTGCCAGCAGTCCCGGGGGCGGGGAGCTGTTTTTT
TRBV4-2	TRBJ2-3	13	NA	TRBD1	CASSQGTGHTQYF	TGTGCCAGCAGCCAAGGGACAGGTCATACGCAGTATTTT
TRBV12-3/TRBV12-4	TRBJ2-2	15	NA	NA	CASSWVLPNTGELFF	TGTGCCAGCAGTTGGGTGCTGCCGAACACCGGGGAGCTGTTTTTT
TRBV3-1	TRBJ1-1	13	NA	TRBD1	CASSQGGTGEAFF	TGTGCCAGCAGCCAAGGCGGGACAGGTGAAGCTTTCTTT
TRBV7-6	TRBJ1-1	13	many	TRBD1	CASSPQGYTEAFF	TGTGCCAGCAGCCCACAGGGGTACACTGAAGCTTTCTTT
TRBV6-5	TRBJ1-2	15	NA	NA	CASSYSDGRNYGYTF	TGTGCCAGCAGTTACTCGGACGGGCGGAACTATGGCTACACCTTC
TRBV11-2	TRBJ2-5	15	many	TRBD2	CASSPLAGVQETQYF	TGTGCCAGCAGCCCTTTAGCGGGGGTCCAAGAGACCCAGTACTTC
TRBV6-5	TRBJ2-4	13	few	TRBD2	CASSPGGVNIQYF	TGTGCCAGCAGTCCTGGGGGGGTAAACATTCAGTACTTC
TRBV20-1	TRBJ2-7	13	NA	TRBD2	CSARGLATYEQYF	TGCAGTGCTAGAGGACTAGCGACCTACGAGCAGTACTTC
TRBV4-3	TRBJ2-3	15	many	NA	CASSQDGLVTDTQYF	TGCGCCAGCAGCCAAGACGGACTGGTCACAGATACGCAGTATTTT